These 17 T cell receptor beta chains were all obtained from the same sample, sequenced in a study of beta chain features in type 1 diabetes. Isolated RNA was reverse transcribed in full, so expressed TCRB transcripts were sequenced. Profiled with immunoSEQ multiplex PCR; TCRdb holds only in-frame clones, not every one. The sample lists about 140,000 clones, around 7% occurring once. The sequenced material came from central memory CD4+ T cells from blood. The receptors originated from a woman younger than 45 in good health.

This clone was detected only a few times. Other DNA sequences from this sample encode an identical CDR3 as well. The chain joins TRBV5-6 to TRBJ2-5, with D unclear. CDR3 length: 14 amino acids. Trimming removed 1 base from V and 1 base from J, with 8 bases in between. The V gene's germline CDR1 is SGHDT and CDR2 YYEEEE. CDR3 protein: CASSLSGRQETQYF. CDR3 DNA: TGTGCCAGCAGCTTGTCGGGTCGCCAAGAGACCCAGTACTTC.

J is TRBJ2-7 and V is TRBV6-5; 9 bases align to TRBD1. This CDR3 region has 15 residues. Trimming removed 5 bases from V and 5 bases from J; junction bases left unmatched: 10. In germline, CDR1 is MNHEY, CDR2 SVGAGI. The CDR3 sequence: CASSRTGGARNEQYF. CDR3 coding DNA: TGTGCCAGCAGTAGAACAGGGGGCGCACGGAACGAGCAGTACTTC.

This clone occurred many times. The V and J genes are TRBV29-1 and TRBJ2-6; 11 bases line up with TRBD2. This CDR3 has 16 residues. After removal of 4 bases from V and 3 bases from J, the junction contained 5 bases not matched to a gene. Germline CDR1 reads SQVTM; CDR2 reads ANQGSEA. CDR3 bases: TGCAGCGTTGCTGGTCTAGCGGGAGGTGGGGCCAACGTCCTGACTTTC. Translated, it gives CSVAGLAGGGANVLTF.

This clone has a handful of counts. V gene TRBV9 combines with J gene TRBJ1-5; 10 bases align to TRBD1. J gave up 4 bases and V 7 bases, and 8 bases lay outside the gene matches. Germline V gene lookup returns CDR1 SGDLS and CDR2 YYNGEE. The CDR3 has 15 amino acids. This CDR3 is CASGGTGEANQPQHF. Here the CDR3 DNA reads TGTGCCAGCGGCGGGACAGGGGAAGCAAATCAGCCCCAGCATTTT. The full variable domain, completed using reference TRBV9 and TRBJ1-5, is DSGVTQTPKHLITATGQRVTLRCSPRSGDLSVYWYQQSLDQGLQFLIQYYNGEERAKGNILERFSAQQFPDLHSELNLSSLELGDSALYFCASGGTGEANQPQHFGDGTRLSIL.

This clone was seen only a few times. V usage is TRBV7-2 and J usage is TRBJ1-4; the match to TRBD1 covers 7 bases. Trimming at V came to 5 bases and at J to 4 bases, leaving 4 bases not matched to a gene. The CDR3 sequence is 14 residues long. In germline, CDR1 is SGHTA, CDR2 FQGNSA. Written as DNA, the CDR3 is TGTGCCAGCAGCCGTCGGGACAGTAATGAAAAACTGTTTTTT. It encodes CASSRRDSNEKLFF. The variable domain in full, completed from reference TRBV7-2 and TRBJ1-4, reads GAGVSQSPSNKVTEKGKDVELRCDPISGHTALYWYRQSLGQGLEFLIYFQGNSAPDKSGLPSDRFSAERTGGSVSTLTIQRTQQEDSAVYLCASSRRDSNEKLFFGSGTQLSVL.

The V call is TRBV4-3, the J call TRBJ2-1; 9 bases match TRBD2. This CDR3 is 16 amino acids long. Trimming took 0 bases from V and 4 from J; bases not matched to a gene: 4. Germline V gene lookup returns CDR1 LGHNA and CDR2 YSLEER. This chain's CDR3 is CASSQDSLAGYNEQFF. The CDR3 DNA is TGCGCCAGCAGCCAAGATAGTCTAGCGGGATACAATGAGCAGTTCTTC.

The chain joins TRBV5-1 to TRBJ2-7; no definite D call. The length of the CDR3 is 13 residues. Trimming removed 1 base from V and 1 base from J, with 6 bases in between. CDR1 and CDR2 (germline): SGHRS, YFSETQ. CDR3 sequence reads: CASSLPSSYEQYF. DNA for the CDR3: TGCGCCAGCAGCTTGCCCAGTTCCTACGAGCAGTACTTC.

V and J are TRBV18 and TRBJ2-1; 7 bases line up with TRBD1. There are 15 residues in the CDR3. Germline V gene lookup returns CDR1 KGHSH and CDR2 LQKENI. V was pared by 6 bases and J by 5 bases, with 10 bases of the junction left unmatched. CDR3 residues: CASSRPGQLDNEQFF. CDR3 coding DNA: TGTGCCAGCTCCCGACCGGGACAGCTAGACAATGAGCAGTTCTTC.

The rearrangement uses TRBV6-5 and TRBJ2-3; no reliable D call. From germline, CDR1 is MNHEY and CDR2 SVGAGI. V was shortened by 2 bases and J by 1 base, with 7 bases between the two germline ends. The CDR3 consists of 14 residues. CDR3 amino acids: CASSYPGGTDTQYF. CDR3 bases: TGTGCCAGCAGTTACCCCGGTGGCACAGATACGCAGTATTTT.

In its sample, this clone was seen a few times. The rearrangement joins TRBV18 to TRBJ2-3; D possibly corresponds to TRBD2 (6 bases). The CDR3 sequence is 16 residues long. V dropped 3 bases and J dropped 4 bases, with 17 bases sitting between them. Germline CDR1 and CDR2: KGHSH and LQKENI. The CDR3 protein is CASSPRVGRTADTQYF. In DNA form, the CDR3 reads TGTGCCAGCTCACCCAGAGTGGGGAGGACGGCAGATACGCAGTATTTT.

J is TRBJ2-5 and V is TRBV23-1; 10 bases line up with TRBD1. TRBV23-1 is treated as an ORF (open reading frame) with a function not yet certain. CDR3 size: 16 residues. Trimming at V came to 11 bases and at J to 2 bases, leaving 14 bases not matched to a gene. As DNA, the CDR3 is TGCGCCGGAGGACAGGGGGTATTCTGCTTACAAGAGACCCAGTACTTC. It specifies CAGGQGVFCLQETQYF.

The chain is built from TRBV7-8 and TRBJ1-5, with TRBD1 matching 8 bases. Trimming removed 5 bases from V and 7 bases from J; junction bases left unmatched: 4. CDR3 size: 13 residues. CDR1 is SGHVS, CDR2 FQNEAQ, per germline. CDR3 in amino acids: CASSTAGGQPQHF. The CDR3 coding sequence is TGTGCCAGCAGCACTGCAGGGGGCCAGCCCCAGCATTTT. The whole variable domain, filled in from reference TRBV7-8 and TRBJ1-5, reads GAGVSQSPRYKVAKRGQDVALRCDPISGHVSLFWYQQALGQGPEFLTYFQNEAQLDKSGLPSDRFFAERPEGSVSTLKIQRTQQEDSAVYLCASSTAGGQPQHFGDGTRLSIL.

This clone has just a few counts. This sequence joins TRBV6-1 and TRBJ1-2; D may be TRBD1 (5 bases). With 6 bases removed from V and 5 bases from J, the gap between germline ends came to 13 bases. This CDR3 comprises 13 residues. Germline-derived CDR1 and CDR2 are MNHNS and SASEGT. The CDR3 DNA reads TGTGCCAGCAGCCCCGACAGTATGTATGGCTACACCTTC. Translation gives CASSPDSMYGYTF.

This clone was seen a handful of times. One end of the junction varies from germline; a read error may be responsible. This chain connects TRBV5-6 to TRBJ2-7, with TRBD1 matching over 9 bases. The CDR3 runs to 13 residues. Germline V lookup: CDR1 SGHDT, CDR2 YYEEEE. This chain's CDR3 is CASSLDRGDEQYF. CDR3 nucleotides: TGTGCCAGCAGTTTGGACAGGGGAGACGAGCAGTACTTC.

This sequence joins TRBV5-8 and TRBJ2-4, with 8 bases matching TRBD1. CDR1 is SGHTS, CDR2 YDEGEE, per germline. The CDR3 has 14 amino acids. Germline trimming cut 4 bases from V and 6 bases from J; bases unmatched to any gene: 6. The CDR3 DNA reads as TGTGCCAGCAGCCCTAGGACAGGGTTAAACATTCAGTACTTC. Protein: CASSPRTGLNIQYF.

The V gene is TRBV6-1, the J gene TRBJ1-1; 7 nucleotides align to TRBD1. The CDR3 consists of 13 residues. Germline V CDR1 and CDR2: MNHNS, SASEGT. V trimming: 6 bases; J trimming: 3 bases; junction bases outside the gene matches: 4. Here the CDR3 DNA reads TGTGCCAGCAGCAAGACAGGGTACACTGAAGCTTTCTTT. It yields the protein CASSKTGYTEAFF.

This chain links TRBV28 with TRBJ2-1, with a possible D match to TRBD2 (6 bases). Deletions cut 6 bases from V and 2 bases from J, with 14 bases between. Germline lookup yields CDR1 MDHEN and CDR2 SYDVKM. The CDR3 consists of 15 residues. The CDR3 sequence: CASSPTDYTYNEQFF. CDR3 sequence (DNA): TGTGCCAGCAGCCCGACGGACTACACCTACAATGAGCAGTTCTTC.